This TCR beta chain emerged from a study of blood T cell repertoires in COVID-19. Study as a whole: Samples taken during acute and convalescent COVID-19 were collected in the United States, Italy and Spain. PBMCs, B-cell-depleted T cells, or T cells were the source of the cDNA or gDNA that made up the material.

V shed 0 bases, J shed 1 base, and the junction held 2 bases outside the gene matches. The CDR3 totals 16 residues. Germline CDR1 is MNHEY and CDR2 is SVGEGT. In the original workflow: Using reference gene primer amplification, nucleated cell counts were estimated. Sequencing used immunoSEQ multiplex PCR; TCRdb keeps in-frame clones, though not all of them. D and trimming were read from the DNA, whereas the V and J calls and clone size are those reported in that table. The sample has about 190,000 clones; roughly nine tenths are singletons. Source material: peripheral blood. V gene TRBV6-2 or TRBV6-3 combines with J gene TRBJ1-5; 8 bases are shared with TRBD1. The receptor's source is a middle-aged man with acute or convalescent COVID-19. CDR3 loop: CASSYSGQGSNQPQHF. DNA for the CDR3: TGTGCCAGCAGTTACTCCGGACAGGGCAGCAATCAGCCCCAGCATTTT.